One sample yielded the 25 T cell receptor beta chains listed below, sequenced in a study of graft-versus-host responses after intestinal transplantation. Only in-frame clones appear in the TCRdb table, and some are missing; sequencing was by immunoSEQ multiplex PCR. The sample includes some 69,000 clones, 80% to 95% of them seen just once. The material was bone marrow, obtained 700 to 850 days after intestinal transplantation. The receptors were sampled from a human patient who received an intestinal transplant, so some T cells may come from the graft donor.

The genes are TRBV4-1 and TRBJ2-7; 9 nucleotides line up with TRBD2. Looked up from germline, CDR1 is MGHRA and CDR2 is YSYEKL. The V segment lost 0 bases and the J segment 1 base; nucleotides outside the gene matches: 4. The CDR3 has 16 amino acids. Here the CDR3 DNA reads TGCGCCAGCAGCCAAGATATGGCGGGAGGGTCCTACGAGCAGTACTTC. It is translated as CASSQDMAGGSYEQYF.

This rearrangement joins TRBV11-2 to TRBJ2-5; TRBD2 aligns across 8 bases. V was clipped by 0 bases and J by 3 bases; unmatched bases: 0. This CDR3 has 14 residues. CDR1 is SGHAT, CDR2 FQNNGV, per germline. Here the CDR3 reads CASSLELAEETQYF. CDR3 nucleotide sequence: TGTGCCAGCAGCTTAGAACTAGCGGAAGAGACCCAGTACTTC.

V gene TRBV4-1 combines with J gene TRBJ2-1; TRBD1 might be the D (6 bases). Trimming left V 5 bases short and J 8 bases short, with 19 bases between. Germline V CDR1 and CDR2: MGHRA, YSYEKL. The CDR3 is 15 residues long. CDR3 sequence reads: CASSGRDIRADEQFF. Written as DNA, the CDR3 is TGCGCCAGCAGCGGACGGGACATTCGGGCGGATGAGCAGTTCTTC.

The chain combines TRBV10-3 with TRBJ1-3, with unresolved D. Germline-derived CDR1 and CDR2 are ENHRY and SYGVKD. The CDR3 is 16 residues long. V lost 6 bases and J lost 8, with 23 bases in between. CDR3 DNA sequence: TGTGCCATCAGGACCTCCTTGATTAAGCCGGCGCACACCATATATTTT. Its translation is CAIRTSLIKPAHTIYF.

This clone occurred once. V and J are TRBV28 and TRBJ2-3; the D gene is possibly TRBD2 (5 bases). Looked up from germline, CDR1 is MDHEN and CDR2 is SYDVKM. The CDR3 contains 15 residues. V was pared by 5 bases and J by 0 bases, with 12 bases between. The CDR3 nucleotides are TGTGCCAGCAGTACCCTCGGCGGGAGCACAGATACGCAGTATTTT. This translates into CASSTLGGSTDTQYF.

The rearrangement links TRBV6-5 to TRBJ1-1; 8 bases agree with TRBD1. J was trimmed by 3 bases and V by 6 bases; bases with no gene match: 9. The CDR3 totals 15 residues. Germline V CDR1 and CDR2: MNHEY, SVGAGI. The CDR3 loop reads CASRYQGAWDTEAFF. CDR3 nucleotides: TGTGCCAGCAGGTATCAGGGGGCGTGGGACACTGAAGCTTTCTTT.

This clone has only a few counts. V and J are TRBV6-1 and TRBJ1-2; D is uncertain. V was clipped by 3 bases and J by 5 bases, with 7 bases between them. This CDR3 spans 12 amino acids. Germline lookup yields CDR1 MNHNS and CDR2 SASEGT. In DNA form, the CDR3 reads TGTGCCAGCAGTGAGCTCGAGTATGGCTACACCTTC. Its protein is CASSELEYGYTF.

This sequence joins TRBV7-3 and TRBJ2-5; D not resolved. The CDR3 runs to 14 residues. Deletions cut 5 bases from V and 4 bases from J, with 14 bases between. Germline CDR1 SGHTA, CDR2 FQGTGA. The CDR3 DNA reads TGTGCCAGCAGCCCTGTCGGTGGACGAGAGACCCAGTACTTC. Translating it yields CASSPVGGRETQYF.

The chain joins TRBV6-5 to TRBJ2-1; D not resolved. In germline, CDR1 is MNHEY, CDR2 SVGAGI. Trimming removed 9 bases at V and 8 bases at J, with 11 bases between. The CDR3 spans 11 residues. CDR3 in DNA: TGTGCCAGTCAAGTAGGGTATGAGCAGTTCTTC. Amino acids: CASQVGYEQFF.

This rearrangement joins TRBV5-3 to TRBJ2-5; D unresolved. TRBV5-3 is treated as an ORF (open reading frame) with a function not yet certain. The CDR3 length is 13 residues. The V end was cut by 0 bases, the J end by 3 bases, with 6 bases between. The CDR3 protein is CARSLVGKETQYF. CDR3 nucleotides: TGTGCCAGAAGCTTGGTGGGAAAAGAGACCCAGTACTTC.

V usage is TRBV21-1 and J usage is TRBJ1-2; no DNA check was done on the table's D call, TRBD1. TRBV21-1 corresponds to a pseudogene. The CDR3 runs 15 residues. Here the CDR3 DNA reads TGTGCCAGCAGCACCAGAGGGACAGGGAACTATGGCTACACCTTC. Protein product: CASSTRGTGNYGYTF.

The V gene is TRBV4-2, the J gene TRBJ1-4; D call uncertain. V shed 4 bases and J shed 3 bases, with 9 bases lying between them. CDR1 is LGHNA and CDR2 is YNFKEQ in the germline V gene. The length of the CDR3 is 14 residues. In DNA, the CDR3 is TGTGCCAGCAGCCTCGGTTCACCTAATGAAAAACTGTTTTTT. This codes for CASSLGSPNEKLFF.

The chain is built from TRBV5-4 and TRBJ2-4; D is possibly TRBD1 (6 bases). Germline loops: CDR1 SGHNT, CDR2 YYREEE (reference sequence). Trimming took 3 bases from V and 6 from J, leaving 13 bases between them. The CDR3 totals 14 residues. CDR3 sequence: CASSSLGGRNIQYF. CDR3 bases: TGTGCCAGCAGCTCGTTAGGGGGAAGAAACATTCAGTACTTC.

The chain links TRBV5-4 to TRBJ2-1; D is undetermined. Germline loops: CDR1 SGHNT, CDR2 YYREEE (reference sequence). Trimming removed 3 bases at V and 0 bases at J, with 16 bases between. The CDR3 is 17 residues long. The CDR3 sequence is CASSSPGWRSSYNEQFF. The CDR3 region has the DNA TGTGCCAGCAGCTCCCCTGGATGGCGGAGCTCCTACAATGAGCAGTTCTTC.

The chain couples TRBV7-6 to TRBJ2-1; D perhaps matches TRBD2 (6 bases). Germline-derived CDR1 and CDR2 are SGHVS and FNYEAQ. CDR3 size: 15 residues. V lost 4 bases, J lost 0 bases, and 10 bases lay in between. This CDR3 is CASSSTRSSYNEQFF. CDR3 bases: TGTGCCAGCAGCTCGACTAGAAGCTCCTACAATGAGCAGTTCTTC.

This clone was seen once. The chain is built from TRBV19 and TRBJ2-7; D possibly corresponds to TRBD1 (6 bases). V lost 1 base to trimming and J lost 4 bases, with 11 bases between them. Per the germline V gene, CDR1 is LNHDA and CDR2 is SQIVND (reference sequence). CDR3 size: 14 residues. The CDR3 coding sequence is TGTGCCAGTAGTATAGCACAGGGAGTTTACGAGCAGTACTTC. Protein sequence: CASSIAQGVYEQYF. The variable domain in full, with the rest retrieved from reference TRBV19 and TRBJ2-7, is DGGITQSPKYLFRKEGQNVTLSCEQNLNHDAMYWYRQDPGQGLRLIYYSQIVNDFQKGDIAEGYSVSREKKESFPLTVTSAQKNPTAFYLCASSIAQGVYEQYFGPGTRLTVT.

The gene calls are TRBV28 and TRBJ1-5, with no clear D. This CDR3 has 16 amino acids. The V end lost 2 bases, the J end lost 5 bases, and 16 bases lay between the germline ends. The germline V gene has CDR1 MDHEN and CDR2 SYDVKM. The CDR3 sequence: CASSLVVDPDDQPQHF. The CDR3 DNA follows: TGTGCCAGCAGTTTAGTTGTGGACCCCGACGATCAGCCCCAGCATTTT.

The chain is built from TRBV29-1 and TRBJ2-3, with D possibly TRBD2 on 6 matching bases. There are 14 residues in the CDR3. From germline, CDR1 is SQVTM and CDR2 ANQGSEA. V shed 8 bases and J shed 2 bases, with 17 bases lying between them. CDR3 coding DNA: TGCAGCACTTCGCCCCGGAGGGACACAGATACGCAGTATTTT. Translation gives CSTSPRRDTDTQYF.

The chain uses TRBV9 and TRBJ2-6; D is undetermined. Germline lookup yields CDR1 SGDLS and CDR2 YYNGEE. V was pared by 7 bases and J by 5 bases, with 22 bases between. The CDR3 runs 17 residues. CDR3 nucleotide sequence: TGTGCCAGCGTTGCTATGTACTCAAACAGTCGGGCCAACGTCCTGACTTTC. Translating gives CASVAMYSNSRANVLTF.

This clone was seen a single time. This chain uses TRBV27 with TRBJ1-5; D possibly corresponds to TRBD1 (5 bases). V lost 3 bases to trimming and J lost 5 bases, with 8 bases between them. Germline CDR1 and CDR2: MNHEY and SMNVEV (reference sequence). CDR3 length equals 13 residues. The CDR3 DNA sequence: TGTGCCAGCAGTTTCGGGGGGGATCAGCCCCAGCATTTT. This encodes CASSFGGDQPQHF.

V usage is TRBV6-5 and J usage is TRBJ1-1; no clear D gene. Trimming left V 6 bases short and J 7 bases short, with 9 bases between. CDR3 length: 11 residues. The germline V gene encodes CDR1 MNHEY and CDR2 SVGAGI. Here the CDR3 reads CASSPDYEAFF. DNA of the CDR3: TGTGCCAGCAGCCCTGACTATGAAGCTTTCTTT.

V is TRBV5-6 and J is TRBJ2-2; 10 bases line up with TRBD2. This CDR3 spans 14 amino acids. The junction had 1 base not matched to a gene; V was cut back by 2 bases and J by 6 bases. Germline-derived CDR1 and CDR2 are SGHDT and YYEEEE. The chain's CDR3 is CASSFSGRPGELFF. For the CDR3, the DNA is TGTGCCAGCAGCTTTAGCGGGAGGCCCGGGGAGCTGTTTTTT.

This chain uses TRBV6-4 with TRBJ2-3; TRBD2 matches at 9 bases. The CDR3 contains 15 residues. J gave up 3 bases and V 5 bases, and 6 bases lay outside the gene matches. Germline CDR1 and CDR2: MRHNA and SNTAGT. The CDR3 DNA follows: TGTGCCAGCAGTTCCGCGGGAGGGCCAACAGATACGCAGTATTTT. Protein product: CASSSAGGPTDTQYF.

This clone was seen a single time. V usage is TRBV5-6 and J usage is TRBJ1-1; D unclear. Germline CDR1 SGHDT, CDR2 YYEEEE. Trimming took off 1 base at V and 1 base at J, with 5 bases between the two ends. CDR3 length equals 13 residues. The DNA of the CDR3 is TGTGCCAGCAGCTTGAAGGAGAACACTGAAGCTTTCTTT. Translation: CASSLKENTEAFF. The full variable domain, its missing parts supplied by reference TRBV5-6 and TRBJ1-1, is DAGVTQSPTHLIKTRGQQVTLRCSPKSGHDTVSWYQQALGQGPQFIFQYYEEEERQRGNFPDRFSGHQFPNYSSELNVNALLLGDSALYLCASSLKENTEAFFGQGTRLTVV.

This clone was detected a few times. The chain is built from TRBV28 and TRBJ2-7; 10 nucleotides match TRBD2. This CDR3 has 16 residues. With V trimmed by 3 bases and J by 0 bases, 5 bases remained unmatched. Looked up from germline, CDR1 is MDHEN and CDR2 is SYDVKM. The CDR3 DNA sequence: TGTGCCAGCAGTTTTGGACTAGCGGTTCTCTCCTACGAGCAGTACTTC. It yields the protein CASSFGLAVLSYEQYF.